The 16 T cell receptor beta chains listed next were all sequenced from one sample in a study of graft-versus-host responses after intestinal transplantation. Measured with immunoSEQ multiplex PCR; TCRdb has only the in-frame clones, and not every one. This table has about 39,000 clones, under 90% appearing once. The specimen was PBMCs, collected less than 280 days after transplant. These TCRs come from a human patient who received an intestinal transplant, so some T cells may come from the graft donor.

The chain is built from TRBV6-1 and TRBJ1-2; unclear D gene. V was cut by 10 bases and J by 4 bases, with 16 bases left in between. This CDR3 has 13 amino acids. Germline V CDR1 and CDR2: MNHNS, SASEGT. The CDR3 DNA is TGTGCCACCCCATCTTTTCAAGGCTATGGCTACACCTTC. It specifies CATPSFQGYGYTF.

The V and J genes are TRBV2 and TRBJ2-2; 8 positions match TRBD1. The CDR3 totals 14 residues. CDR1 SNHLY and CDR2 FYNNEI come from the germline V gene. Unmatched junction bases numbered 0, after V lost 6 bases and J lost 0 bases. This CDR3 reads CASRQGANTGELFF. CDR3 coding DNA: TGTGCCAGCAGACAGGGGGCGAACACCGGGGAGCTGTTTTTT.

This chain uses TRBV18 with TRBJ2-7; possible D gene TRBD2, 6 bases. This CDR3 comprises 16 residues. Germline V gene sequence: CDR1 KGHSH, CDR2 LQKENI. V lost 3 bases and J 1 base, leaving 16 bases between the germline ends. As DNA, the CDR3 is TGTGCCAGCTCACCCCGAGGTATGCGGGGATCCTACGAGCAGTACTTC. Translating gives CASSPRGMRGSYEQYF. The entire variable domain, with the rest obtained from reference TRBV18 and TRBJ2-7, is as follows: NAGVMQNPRHLVRRRGQEARLRCSPMKGHSHVYWYRQLPEEGLKFMVYLQKENIIDESGMPKERFSAEFPKEGPSILRIQQVVRGDSAAYFCASSPRGMRGSYEQYFGPGTRLTVT.

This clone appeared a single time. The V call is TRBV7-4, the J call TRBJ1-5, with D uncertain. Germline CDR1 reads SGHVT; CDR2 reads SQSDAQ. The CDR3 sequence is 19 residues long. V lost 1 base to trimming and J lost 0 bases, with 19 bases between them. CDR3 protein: CASSLVFGSIGHSNQPQHF. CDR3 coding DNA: TGTGCCAGCAGCTTAGTTTTTGGTTCAATTGGGCATAGCAATCAGCCCCAGCATTTT.

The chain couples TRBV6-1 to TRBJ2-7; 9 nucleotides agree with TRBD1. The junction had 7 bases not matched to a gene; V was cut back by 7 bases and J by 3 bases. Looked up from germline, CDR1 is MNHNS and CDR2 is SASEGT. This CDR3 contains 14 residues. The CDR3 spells CASTRTGDRYEQYF. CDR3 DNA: TGTGCCAGCACCCGGACAGGGGATCGCTACGAGCAGTACTTC.

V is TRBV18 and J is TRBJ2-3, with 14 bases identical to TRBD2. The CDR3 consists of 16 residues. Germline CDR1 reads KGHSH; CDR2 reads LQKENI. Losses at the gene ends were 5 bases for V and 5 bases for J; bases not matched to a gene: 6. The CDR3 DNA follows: TGTGCCAGCTCAATCCGACTAGCGGGGGGGAGAGATACGCAGTATTTT. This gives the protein CASSIRLAGGRDTQYF. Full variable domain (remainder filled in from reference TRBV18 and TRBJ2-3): NAGVMQNPRHLVRRRGQEARLRCSPMKGHSHVYWYRQLPEEGLKFMVYLQKENIIDESGMPKERFSAEFPKEGPSILRIQQVVRGDSAAYFCASSIRLAGGRDTQYFGPGTRLTVL.

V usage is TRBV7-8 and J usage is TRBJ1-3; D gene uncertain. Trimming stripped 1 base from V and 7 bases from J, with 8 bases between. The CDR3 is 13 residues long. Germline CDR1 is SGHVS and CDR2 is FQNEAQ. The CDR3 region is CASSLGRSNTIYF. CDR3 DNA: TGTGCCAGCAGCTTAGGTCGGTCCAACACCATATATTTT. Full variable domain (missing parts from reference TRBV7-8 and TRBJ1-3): GAGVSQSPRYKVAKRGQDVALRCDPISGHVSLFWYQQALGQGPEFLTYFQNEAQLDKSGLPSDRFFAERPEGSVSTLKIQRTQQEDSAVYLCASSLGRSNTIYFGEGSWLTVV.

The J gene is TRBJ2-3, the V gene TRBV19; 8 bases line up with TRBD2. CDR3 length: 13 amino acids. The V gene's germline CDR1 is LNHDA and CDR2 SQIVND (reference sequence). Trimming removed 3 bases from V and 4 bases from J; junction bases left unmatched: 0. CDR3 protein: CASSISGADTQYF. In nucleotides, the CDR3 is TGTGCCAGTAGTATTAGCGGGGCAGATACGCAGTATTTT. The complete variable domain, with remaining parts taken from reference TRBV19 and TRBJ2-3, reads DGGITQSPKYLFRKEGQNVTLSCEQNLNHDAMYWYRQDPGQGLRLIYYSQIVNDFQKGDIAEGYSVSREKKESFPLTVTSAQKNPTAFYLCASSISGADTQYFGPGTRLTVL.

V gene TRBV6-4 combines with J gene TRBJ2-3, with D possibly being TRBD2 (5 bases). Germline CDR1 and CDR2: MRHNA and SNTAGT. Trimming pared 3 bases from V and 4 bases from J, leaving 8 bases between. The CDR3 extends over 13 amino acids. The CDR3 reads CASSEAEADTQYF. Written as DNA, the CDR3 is TGTGCCAGCAGTGAAGCGGAAGCAGATACGCAGTATTTT.

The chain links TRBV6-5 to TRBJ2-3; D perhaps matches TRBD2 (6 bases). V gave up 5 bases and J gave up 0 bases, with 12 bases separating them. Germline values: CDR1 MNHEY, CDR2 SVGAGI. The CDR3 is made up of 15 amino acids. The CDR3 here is CASSAGSGSTDTQYF. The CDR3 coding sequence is TGTGCCAGCAGTGCGGGATCTGGAAGCACAGATACGCAGTATTTT.

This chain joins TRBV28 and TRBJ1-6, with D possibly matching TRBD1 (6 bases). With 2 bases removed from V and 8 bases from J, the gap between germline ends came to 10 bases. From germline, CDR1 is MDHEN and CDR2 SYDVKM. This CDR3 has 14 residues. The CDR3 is CASSLTDSYSPLHF. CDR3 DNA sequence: TGTGCCAGCAGTTTAACGGACAGTTATTCACCCCTCCACTTT.

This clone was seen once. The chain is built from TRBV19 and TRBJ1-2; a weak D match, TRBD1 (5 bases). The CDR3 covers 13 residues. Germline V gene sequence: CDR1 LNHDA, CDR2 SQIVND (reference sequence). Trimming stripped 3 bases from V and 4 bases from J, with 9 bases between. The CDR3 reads CASSIRAPYGYTF. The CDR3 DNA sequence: TGTGCCAGTAGTATCAGGGCCCCCTATGGCTACACCTTC. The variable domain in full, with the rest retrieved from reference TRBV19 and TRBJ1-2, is DGGITQSPKYLFRKEGQNVTLSCEQNLNHDAMYWYRQDPGQGLRLIYYSQIVNDFQKGDIAEGYSVSREKKESFPLTVTSAQKNPTAFYLCASSIRAPYGYTFGSGTRLTVV.

In DNA form, the CDR3 reads TGTGCCAGCAGCTTAGGGAGTCGTCAGGGGAAAGAGACCCAGTACTTC. It codes for CASSLGSRQGKETQYF. This chain joins TRBV11-2 and TRBJ2-5; D possibly corresponds to TRBD1 (6 bases). The CDR3 loop spans 16 amino acids. CDR1 is SGHAT and CDR2 is FQNNGV in the germline V gene. Trimming left V 1 base short and J 3 bases short, with 15 bases between.

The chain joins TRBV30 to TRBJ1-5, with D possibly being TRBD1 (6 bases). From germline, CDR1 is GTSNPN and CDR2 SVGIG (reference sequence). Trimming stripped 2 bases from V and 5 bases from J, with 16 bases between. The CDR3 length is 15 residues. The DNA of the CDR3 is TGTGCCTGGAGTTCCGGCAGGGGAGGCTATCAGCCCCAGCATTTT. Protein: CAWSSGRGGYQPQHF.

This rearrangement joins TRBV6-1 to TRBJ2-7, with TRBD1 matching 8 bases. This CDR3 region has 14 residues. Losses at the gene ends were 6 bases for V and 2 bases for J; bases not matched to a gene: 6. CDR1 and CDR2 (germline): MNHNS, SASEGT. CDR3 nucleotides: TGTGCCAGCAGCAGACAGGGGATGCCCTACGAGCAGTACTTC. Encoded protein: CASSRQGMPYEQYF.

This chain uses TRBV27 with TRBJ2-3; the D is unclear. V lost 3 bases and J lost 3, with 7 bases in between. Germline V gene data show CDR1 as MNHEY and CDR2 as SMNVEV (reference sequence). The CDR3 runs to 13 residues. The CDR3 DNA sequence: TGTGCCAGCAGTTTCTTCAGGACAGATACGCAGTATTTT. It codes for CASSFFRTDTQYF.